This T cell receptor (beta chain) was sequenced in a study of blood T cell repertoires in COVID-19. The wider study: Whether acute or convalescent, the COVID-19 samples came from the United States, Italy and Spain.

In the authors' methods: How many nucleated cells were present was estimated from reference gene primer amplification. Using immunoSEQ multiplex PCR, the repertoire was profiled, and TCRdb retains in-frame clones only, with some absent. The V and J calls and clone size were taken over from that table, and D and trimming were inferred from the DNA. The sample carries under 100,000 clones, approximately 90% recorded once. This CDR3 comprises 14 residues. The germline V gene has CDR1 WNHNN and CDR2 SYGVQD (reference sequence). Trimming took 5 bases from V and 1 from J; bases not matched to a gene: 4. Sample: peripheral blood. The receptor was derived from a man aged 45-65 years with acute or convalescent COVID-19. The chain has TRBV10-1 and TRBJ1-1; 7 bases agree with TRBD1. CDR3 nucleotide sequence: TGCGCCAGCAGTTCAGGGGGATGGAACACTGAAGCTTTCTTT. This translates into CASSSGGWNTEAFF.